This TCR beta chain was found in a study of human T cells and chemical hapten exposure. Study-wide context: Weekly administration of diphenylcyclopropenone to the scalp of patients continued throughout the roughly 23-week study.

The study, taken as a whole, reports: Clustering by CDR3 similarity yielded significantly more large clusters from expanded TCRs than controls.

Time point meaning: patch test 1, 2 weeks after DPC sensitization. The treatment here: therapeutic diphenylcyclopropenone sensitization with weekly scalp DPC. Samples of blood were obtained prior to the application of each patch test. TCRdb called the RACE reads again in MiXCR, with one record for every CDR3 protein. Here the sample spans under 200,000 distinct CDR3 sequences, about 14% being singletons. This clonotype was seen a few times. Its antigen is unidentified. The V end lost 6 bases, the J end lost 4 bases, and 10 bases lay between the germline ends. This CDR3 contains 12 residues. Germline V gene lookup returns CDR1 SQVTM and CDR2 ANQGSEA.

The specimen comprised whole blood, sampled in connection with sensitization to the hapten diphenylcyclopropenone (DPC). The chain is built from TRBV29-1 and TRBJ1-5, with D tentatively TRBD1 (6 bases). This clonotype was obtained from a woman aged 30 to 39 with alopecia areata. Some clones in this sample may be carry-over from other donors' samples. CDR3 protein: CSVGGLNQPQHF. For the CDR3, the DNA is TGCAGCGTCGGGGGCCTTAATCAGCCCCAGCATTTT. Combining the CDR3 with reference TRBV29-1 and TRBJ1-5 gives the whole variable domain SAVISQKPSRDICQRGTSLTIQCQVDSQVTMMFWYRQQPGQSLTLIATANQGSEATYESGFVIDKFPISRPNLTFSTLTVSNMSPEDSSIYLCSVGGLNQPQHFGDGTRLSIL.